This T cell receptor (beta chain) was captured in a study of CD8 T cells in Susac syndrome. Per germline, CDR1 SQVTM and CDR2 ANQGSEA. The trim removed 7 bases at V and 7 bases at J, leaving 3 bases unmatched. This CDR3 comprises 12 residues. cDNA came from around 0.5 to 1 ug RNA primed by random hexamers. TCRdb reanalysed the immunoSEQ multiplex PCR reads using MiXCR and keeps one entry per CDR3 protein. Here the sample spans 150,000 to 200,000 distinct CDR3 sequences, roughly 94% being singletons. The rearrangement uses TRBV29-1 and TRBJ2-4, with TRBD1 identical over 11 bases. Sequenced: CD4+ T cells from PBMCs. This sequence originates from a human donor in good health. The CDR3, as DNA: TGCAGCGCCGGGACAGGGGGTAACATTCAGTACTTC. It specifies CSAGTGGNIQYF.